This T cell receptor (beta chain) was sequenced in a study of metastatic and nonmetastatic thyroid tumors. Study-level background: Patients with malignant and benign thyroid disease provided blood and tumor or nodule tissue, whose repertoires were compared.

This clone was counted many times. Its matching antigen is unknown. Study results and limitations: Versus benign nodules, malignant thyroid tumors reportedly had significantly higher TCR beta diversity, in blood and tumor.

The CDR3 runs 13 residues. The V and J ends lost 4 bases and 1 base respectively, with 7 bases between them. CDR1 is LGHNA, CDR2 YSLEER, per germline. The entire patient cohort was treatment-naive prior to thyroid surgery. How the authors handled the data: Building a distant-metastasis classifier for papillary thyroid cancer drew on CDR3 differences across clinicopathological groups. TCRdb reassembled clones from the PCR reads with MiXCR. Clone size and V and J calls follow TCRdb, not the original study. The data show about 40,000 clones, roughly 11% seen once. The rearrangement uses TRBV4-3 and TRBJ1-1; possibly TRBD1 for D (5 bases). The source of this sequence is a female donor with papillary thyroid cancer or a benign thyroid nodule (not recorded which). Some clones in this sample may be carry-over from other donors' samples. Sequences were obtained from blood. CDR3 region: CASSPRGNTEAFF. As DNA, the CDR3 is TGCGCCAGCAGCCCGAGGGGGAACACTGAAGCTTTCTTT.